This T cell receptor beta chain was captured in a study of blood T cell repertoires in COVID-19. The CDR3 is 13 amino acids. V was shortened by 7 bases and J by 4 bases, with 11 bases between the two germline ends. Looked up from germline, CDR1 is LNHDA and CDR2 is SQIVND (reference sequence). Method: immunoSEQ multiplex PCR; TCRdb's copy keeps in-frame clones and lacks some. The repertoire consists of under 250,000 clones, with approximately 85% occurring once and the leading ten covering roughly 2.6%. The gene calls are TRBV19 and TRBJ1-3, with D unresolved. The clonotype originates from a man between 50 and 59 years old who had recovered from COVID-19. Sequenced input: peripheral blood. CDR3 region: CASTVTKGNTIYF. The DNA of the CDR3 is TGTGCCAGTACCGTGACTAAAGGAAACACCATATATTTT.